These T cell receptor beta chains were read from a single sample in a study of cytomegalovirus exposure and HLA in healthy donors. The data were produced by immunoSEQ multiplex PCR, yet TCRdb's version contains in-frame clones alone and is incomplete. Altogether 110,000 or so clones are present, around 77% being singletons, with the ten largest covering 5% to 6%. Sequencing used PBMCs. The receptors originated from a woman aged 25 to 45 in good health and CMV-seropositive. The CDR3 runs from the conserved cysteine through the conserved F or W. Fields, in order: CDR3 length, V gene, CDR3 protein.

15 TRBV9 CASSVGQGANTEAFF
15 TRBV19 CASSPSGTIGSPLHF
12 TRBV10-3 CAIRPDSRGYTF
14 TRBV6-1 CASSAGQGAGEQYF
13 TRBV6-4 CASEQHLNTEAFF
15 TRBV29-1 CSVAFTPGQNTEAFF
12 TRBV27 CASSPSRTEAFF
13 TRBV6-6 CAITAQENLWKYF
14 TRBV27 CASNIGAPTYEQYF
15 TRBV10-3 CAISERERLNTEAFF
12 TRBV30 CAWSQGSYEQYF
13 TRBV30 CAWRGLVGAGYTF
15 TRBV6-1 CATERLAGGTDTQYF
17 TRBV19 CASSMTLSSSGANVLTF
11 TRBV13 CASRNHVEAFF
12 TRBV14 CASSGERVAQYF
17 TRBV6-1 CASSALGGGWLNTEAFF
15 TRBV6-5 CASSAGTALSYEQYF